This T cell receptor beta chain was identified in a study of cytomegalovirus exposure and HLA in healthy donors. Study outcomes and limitations: Reports described diagnosis of cytomegalovirus status by the classifier as highly specific and sensitive.

PCR used 60 Vbeta primers and 13 Jbeta primers. Clones were sequenced by immunoSEQ multiplex PCR, and TCRdb holds only the in-frame ones, with some missing. This table holds approximately 160,000 clones, roughly four fifths found once. The CDR3 loop spans 15 amino acids. CDR1 is SEHNR, CDR2 FQNEAQ, per germline (reference sequence). The V gene end was trimmed by 5 bases and the J gene end by 6 bases; junction bases not matched to a gene: 10. Details on this clone: Its antigen remains unknown.

This chain uses TRBV7-9 with TRBJ2-1, with 7 bases matching TRBD2. This clonotype originated in a woman between 35 and 50 years old in good health and CMV-seronegative. Specimen: PBMCs. The CDR3: CASSPGLGRSNEQFF. The CDR3 coding sequence is TGTGCCAGCAGCCCCGGACTAGGAAGGTCCAATGAGCAGTTCTTC.